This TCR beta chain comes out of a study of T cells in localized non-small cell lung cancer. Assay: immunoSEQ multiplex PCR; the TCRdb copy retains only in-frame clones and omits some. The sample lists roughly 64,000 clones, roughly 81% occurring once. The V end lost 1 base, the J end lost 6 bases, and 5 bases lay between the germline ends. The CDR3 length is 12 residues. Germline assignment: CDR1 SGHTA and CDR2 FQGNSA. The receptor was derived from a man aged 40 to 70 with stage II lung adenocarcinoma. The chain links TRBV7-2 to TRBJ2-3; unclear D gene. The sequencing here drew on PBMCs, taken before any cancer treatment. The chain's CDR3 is CASSLVRDTQYF. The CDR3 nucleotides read TGTGCCAGCAGCTTAGTGAGGGATACGCAGTATTTT.